The rows below give T cell receptor beta chains drawn from one sample of a study of T cell responses to AZD1222 COVID-19 vaccine. Using immunoSEQ multiplex PCR, the repertoire was profiled, and TCRdb retains in-frame clones only, with some absent. Here the sample spans approximately 130,000 clones, about 94% being singletons. The sequencing used peripheral blood, collected on day 0 of AZD1222 vaccination. These receptors originate from an adult in good health. Each CDR3 is given with its conserved first and last residue. The D gene is left open where the match is weak. Size values are once, few and many counts, or a class for expanded clones, and some rows have none.

v_gene: TRBV2
j_gene: TRBJ2-3
d_gene: .
abundance: .
CDR3aa: CALRDNTDTQYF
CDR3nt: TGTGCCCTTAGGGACAACACAGATACGCAGTATTTT

v_gene: TRBV5-6
j_gene: TRBJ1-2
d_gene: .
abundance: .
CDR3aa: CASSLVGGYTF
CDR3nt: TGTGCCAGCAGCTTGGTGGGGGGCTACACCTTC

v_gene: TRBV2
j_gene: TRBJ1-5
d_gene: TRBD1
abundance: .
CDR3aa: CASVGKGAGNQPQHF
CDR3nt: TGTGCCAGCGTGGGGAAGGGGGCAGGAAATCAGCCCCAGCATTTT

v_gene: TRBV21-1
j_gene: TRBJ1-2
d_gene: .
abundance: .
CDR3aa: CASSKPQRQGFYLGYGYTF
CDR3nt: TGTGCCAGCAGCAAACCCCAACGACAGGGATTTTACCTTGGCTATGGCTACACCTTC

v_gene: TRBV19
j_gene: TRBJ2-7
d_gene: .
abundance: .
CDR3aa: CASRGVSGTQYF
CDR3nt: TGTGCCAGTAGGGGAGTTAGCGGAACGCAGTACTTC

v_gene: TRBV5-1
j_gene: TRBJ1-2
d_gene: TRBD1
abundance: .
CDR3aa: CASSLVVQGESYTF
CDR3nt: TGCGCCAGCAGCTTGGTGGTTCAGGGGGAAAGCTACACCTTC

v_gene: TRBV6-5
j_gene: TRBJ1-1
d_gene: TRBD1
abundance: .
CDR3aa: CASSKQGDTEAFF
CDR3nt: TGTGCCAGCAGCAAACAGGGGGACACTGAAGCTTTCTTT

v_gene: TRBV6-6
j_gene: TRBJ2-1
d_gene: .
abundance: .
CDR3aa: CASSYSIDEQFF
CDR3nt: TGTGCCAGCAGTTACTCGATCGATGAGCAGTTCTTC

v_gene: TRBV10-1
j_gene: TRBJ2-1
d_gene: .
abundance: .
CDR3aa: CASSELFTRSYNEQFF
CDR3nt: TGCGCCAGCAGTGAGTTGTTTACCAGGTCCTACAATGAGCAGTTCTTC

v_gene: TRBV19
j_gene: TRBJ1-5
d_gene: .
abundance: .
CDR3aa: CASSIEGGNQPQHF
CDR3nt: TGTGCCAGTAGTATAGAAGGTGGCAATCAGCCCCAGCATTTT

v_gene: TRBV5-6
j_gene: TRBJ1-6
d_gene: .
abundance: .
CDR3aa: CASSFSRSPLHF
CDR3nt: TGTGCCAGCAGCTTCAGCAGATCGCCCCTCCACTTT

v_gene: TRBV7-8
j_gene: TRBJ2-1
d_gene: TRBD2
abundance: .
CDR3aa: CASSTKASGSYNEQFF
CDR3nt: TGTGCCAGCAGTACGAAGGCTAGCGGGAGCTACAATGAGCAGTTCTTC

v_gene: TRBV5-4
j_gene: TRBJ2-5
d_gene: TRBD2
abundance: .
CDR3aa: CASSSMRGGEETQYF
CDR3nt: TGTGCCAGCAGCTCCATGAGGGGAGGGGAGGAGACCCAGTACTTC

v_gene: TRBV18
j_gene: TRBJ1-3
d_gene: TRBD1
abundance: few
CDR3aa: CASSSGTGEIGNTIYF
CDR3nt: TGTGCCAGCTCATCCGGGACAGGGGAAATAGGAAACACCATATATTTT

v_gene: TRBV19
j_gene: TRBJ1-5
d_gene: TRBD1
abundance: .
CDR3aa: CASTGSGQGASQPQHF
CDR3nt: TGTGCCAGTACCGGAAGTGGACAGGGGGCATCCCAGCCCCAGCATTTT

v_gene: TRBV18
j_gene: TRBJ1-5
d_gene: TRBD1
abundance: .
CDR3aa: CASSPGGRGIDQPQHF
CDR3nt: TGTGCCAGCTCACCAGGCGGCAGGGGGATAGATCAGCCCCAGCATTTT

v_gene: TRBV12-3/TRBV12-4
j_gene: TRBJ1-6
d_gene: .
abundance: .
CDR3aa: CASSLSGFAPLHF
CDR3nt: TGTGCCAGCAGTTTATCCGGGTTCGCACCCCTCCACTTT

v_gene: TRBV27
j_gene: TRBJ1-5
d_gene: .
abundance: .
CDR3aa: CASSGLNQPQHF
CDR3nt: TGTGCCAGCTCGGGCCTCAATCAGCCCCAGCATTTT

v_gene: TRBV11-2
j_gene: TRBJ1-5
d_gene: .
abundance: few
CDR3aa: CASSFGRGLSNQPQHF
CDR3nt: TGTGCCAGCAGCTTCGGGCGGGGGCTAAGCAATCAGCCCCAGCATTTT

v_gene: TRBV27
j_gene: TRBJ2-1
d_gene: .
abundance: .
CDR3aa: CASSLHNEQFF
CDR3nt: TGTGCCAGCAGTTTGCACAATGAGCAGTTCTTC

v_gene: TRBV2
j_gene: TRBJ2-7
d_gene: TRBD1
abundance: .
CDR3aa: CASSAPGQGIHEQYF
CDR3nt: TGTGCCAGCAGCGCCCCGGGACAGGGTATCCACGAGCAGTACTTC

v_gene: TRBV29-1
j_gene: TRBJ2-5
d_gene: .
abundance: .
CDR3aa: CSVVGGQETQYF
CDR3nt: TGCAGCGTTGTAGGTGGGCAAGAGACCCAGTACTTC

v_gene: TRBV10-3
j_gene: TRBJ2-7
d_gene: .
abundance: .
CDR3aa: CASLGGGEQYF
CDR3nt: TGTGCCTCTCTGGGGGGCGGCGAGCAGTACTTC

v_gene: TRBV19
j_gene: TRBJ1-1
d_gene: .
abundance: .
CDR3aa: CASSLPAGNTEAFF
CDR3nt: TGTGCCAGTAGTCTCCCCGCAGGGAACACTGAAGCTTTCTTT

v_gene: TRBV18
j_gene: TRBJ2-1
d_gene: .
abundance: .
CDR3aa: CASSPGQGYNNEQFF
CDR3nt: TGTGCCAGCTCACCAGGGCAAGGGTATAACAATGAGCAGTTCTTC

v_gene: TRBV6-4
j_gene: TRBJ1-1
d_gene: TRBD1
abundance: .
CDR3aa: CASRMDRGTEAFF
CDR3nt: TGTGCCAGCAGGATGGACAGGGGCACTGAAGCTTTCTTT

v_gene: TRBV18
j_gene: TRBJ1-1
d_gene: TRBD1
abundance: .
CDR3aa: CASSPIRGQETEAFF
CDR3nt: TGTGCCAGCTCACCGATTAGGGGGCAGGAGACTGAAGCTTTCTTT

v_gene: TRBV7-2
j_gene: TRBJ1-2
d_gene: .
abundance: .
CDR3aa: CASSLGAGSNYGYTF
CDR3nt: TGTGCCAGCAGCTTAGGAGCAGGGTCGAACTATGGCTACACCTTC

v_gene: TRBV19
j_gene: TRBJ1-2
d_gene: .
abundance: .
CDR3aa: CASSSINIGRNGYTF
CDR3nt: TGTGCCAGTAGTTCTATCAACATAGGGCGGAATGGCTACACCTTC

v_gene: TRBV2
j_gene: TRBJ1-4
d_gene: .
abundance: .
CDR3aa: CASSQQGLQTNEKLFF
CDR3nt: TGTGCCAGCAGTCAACAGGGCCTGCAGACTAATGAAAAACTGTTTTTT

v_gene: TRBV12-5
j_gene: TRBJ2-3
d_gene: .
abundance: .
CDR3aa: CASGLGLSTDTQYF
CDR3nt: TGTGCTAGTGGTTTGGGGCTAAGCACAGATACGCAGTATTTT

v_gene: TRBV14
j_gene: TRBJ1-1
d_gene: .
abundance: .
CDR3aa: CASSQEIGDEAFF
CDR3nt: TGTGCCAGCAGCCAAGAGATAGGGGATGAAGCTTTCTTT

v_gene: TRBV12-3/TRBV12-4
j_gene: TRBJ1-1
d_gene: TRBD1
abundance: .
CDR3aa: CASKPGQGVEAFF
CDR3nt: TGTGCCAGCAAACCGGGACAGGGGGTCGAAGCTTTCTTT

v_gene: TRBV7-2
j_gene: TRBJ2-7
d_gene: .
abundance: once
CDR3aa: CASSPPSLPYEQYF
CDR3nt: TGTGCCAGCAGCCCCCCCTCGTTACCCTACGAGCAGTACTTC

v_gene: TRBV10-3
j_gene: TRBJ1-2
d_gene: .
abundance: .
CDR3aa: CAISETYYGYTF
CDR3nt: TGTGCCATCAGTGAGACGTACTATGGCTACACCTTC

v_gene: TRBV2
j_gene: TRBJ2-3
d_gene: .
abundance: .
CDR3aa: CASRVGPGTDTQYF
CDR3nt: TGTGCCAGCAGGGTGGGTCCAGGCACAGATACGCAGTATTTT

v_gene: TRBV29-1
j_gene: TRBJ2-5
d_gene: .
abundance: .
CDR3aa: CSGGAGQETQYF
CDR3nt: TGCAGCGGGGGTGCAGGACAAGAGACCCAGTACTTC

v_gene: TRBV11-2
j_gene: TRBJ1-1
d_gene: TRBD1
abundance: once
CDR3aa: CASSLDLRDRGRNTEAFF
CDR3nt: TGTGCCAGCAGCTTAGACCTCCGGGACAGGGGGCGCAACACTGAAGCTTTCTTT

v_gene: TRBV6-5
j_gene: TRBJ1-2
d_gene: TRBD1
abundance: .
CDR3aa: CASTQYGTGFSGYTF
CDR3nt: TGTGCCAGCACCCAATACGGGACAGGGTTCTCTGGCTACACCTTC

v_gene: TRBV4-1
j_gene: TRBJ1-2
d_gene: .
abundance: few
CDR3aa: CASSQERQFTYGYTF
CDR3nt: TGCGCCAGCAGCCAAGAGAGGCAGTTCACCTATGGCTACACCTTC

v_gene: TRBV7-9
j_gene: TRBJ2-3
d_gene: TRBD2
abundance: .
CDR3aa: CASTPPAGGTDTQYF
CDR3nt: TGTGCCAGCACCCCCCCGGCGGGGGGCACAGATACGCAGTATTTT

v_gene: TRBV12-3/TRBV12-4
j_gene: TRBJ1-4
d_gene: .
abundance: .
CDR3aa: CASSPYNEKLFF
CDR3nt: TGTGCCAGCAGTCCCTATAATGAAAAACTGTTTTTT

v_gene: TRBV4-1
j_gene: TRBJ1-5
d_gene: .
abundance: .
CDR3aa: CASSQNGGRQPQHF
CDR3nt: TGCGCCAGCAGCCAAAATGGAGGGCGTCAGCCCCAGCATTTT

v_gene: TRBV19
j_gene: TRBJ1-2
d_gene: .
abundance: .
CDR3aa: CATQEGHGLLYGYTF
CDR3nt: TGTGCCACCCAAGAGGGACACGGGCTGCTATACGGCTACACCTTC

v_gene: TRBV6-5
j_gene: TRBJ1-4
d_gene: TRBD1
abundance: .
CDR3aa: CATQQGDANEKLFF
CDR3nt: TGTGCCACCCAACAGGGGGATGCTAATGAAAAACTGTTTTTT

v_gene: TRBV10-2
j_gene: TRBJ1-1
d_gene: .
abundance: .
CDR3aa: CAIMSGGLGSTEAFF
CDR3nt: TGCGCCATAATGAGCGGGGGACTCGGATCCACTGAAGCTTTCTTT

v_gene: TRBV5-4
j_gene: TRBJ1-3
d_gene: .
abundance: .
CDR3aa: CASSLGPVNTIYF
CDR3nt: TGTGCCAGCAGCTTGGGACCGGTAAACACCATATATTTT

v_gene: TRBV5-1
j_gene: TRBJ1-1
d_gene: TRBD1
abundance: .
CDR3aa: CASSLQGASTEAFF
CDR3nt: TGCGCCAGCAGCTTACAGGGGGCTAGCACTGAAGCTTTCTTT

v_gene: TRBV5-1
j_gene: TRBJ2-2
d_gene: .
abundance: few
CDR3aa: CASSSAGTDTGELFF
CDR3nt: TGCGCCAGCAGCTCAGCGGGGACAGACACCGGGGAGCTGTTTTTT

v_gene: TRBV18
j_gene: TRBJ1-1
d_gene: TRBD1
abundance: .
CDR3aa: CASSPQGAVTEAFF
CDR3nt: TGTGCCAGCTCACCACAGGGGGCGGTGACTGAAGCTTTCTTT

v_gene: TRBV19
j_gene: TRBJ1-1
d_gene: TRBD1
abundance: .
CDR3aa: CASSTTSQGINTEAFF
CDR3nt: TGTGCCAGTAGTACCACCTCACAGGGGATCAACACTGAAGCTTTCTTT

v_gene: TRBV18
j_gene: TRBJ1-2
d_gene: .
abundance: .
CDR3aa: CASSKGGIIPHTF
CDR3nt: TGTGCCAGCTCAAAGGGAGGAATCATCCCCCACACCTTC

v_gene: TRBV2
j_gene: TRBJ1-3
d_gene: .
abundance: .
CDR3aa: CASSVAGGNTIYF
CDR3nt: TGTGCCAGCAGTGTGGCAGGGGGAAACACCATATATTTT

v_gene: TRBV11-2
j_gene: TRBJ1-1
d_gene: .
abundance: .
CDR3aa: CASSFGSLTEAFF
CDR3nt: TGTGCCAGCAGCTTTGGGAGTTTAACTGAAGCTTTCTTT